This T cell receptor (beta chain) was documented in a study of T cells in Graves' hyperthyroidism and ophthalmopathy. Using RNA transcripts as the source, TCR beta CDR3 regions were amplified. A first-round RT-PCR of the TCR CDR3 used the HTBI primer set. TCRdb redid the calling of the multiplex PCR reads with MiXCR, one entry per CDR3 protein. The sample contains some 720,000 distinct CDR3 sequences, about 17% of which appear only once. The germline V gene has CDR1 ENHRY and CDR2 SYGVKD. Trimming pared 10 bases from V and 10 bases from J, leaving 21 bases between. The CDR3 is made up of 13 amino acids. The sample holds a few counts of this clonotype. Since a much larger clone is just one base distant, this may be a read error.

The TCR was taken from a man aged 18 to 35 with Graves' hyperthyroidism. The sequenced material came from blood. The rearrangement uses TRBV10-3 and TRBJ2-3; D perhaps matches TRBD2 (5 bases). The CDR3 region is CASQTRPSDAQYF. DNA for the CDR3: TGTGCCAGCCAAACTAGGCCCTCCGATGCGCAGTATTTT.